This T cell receptor beta chain was recovered during a study of control samples from healthy donors and cancer patients. Produced via immunoSEQ multiplex PCR; TCRdb's table is partial and in-frame only. The sample yields approximately 140,000 clones, over 85% seen once. The V gene's germline CDR1 is GTSNPN and CDR2 SVGIG (reference sequence). The CDR3 consists of 12 residues. V lost 2 bases to trimming and J lost 3 bases, with 7 bases between them. Sequenced material: blood. The chain joins TRBV30 to TRBJ2-5; D ambiguous. This receptor was identified in a man between 18 and 29 years old in good health. CDR3 in amino acids: CAWSKWEETQYF. The CDR3 DNA reads as TGTGCCTGGAGTAAATGGGAAGAGACCCAGTACTTC.